This T cell receptor beta chain was identified during a study of blood T cell repertoires in COVID-19. The CDR3 covers 16 residues. V was cut by 4 bases and J by 0 bases, with 13 bases left in between. Per germline, CDR1 SGHTA and CDR2 FQGNSA. Clones were sequenced by immunoSEQ multiplex PCR, and TCRdb holds only the in-frame ones, with some missing. The sample has under 50,000 clones, just over 90% seen once; the top ten hold less than 1.2%. The chain employs TRBV7-2 and TRBJ2-1; TRBD2 might be the D (7 bases). The receptor was isolated from a man aged 55 to 70 with COVID-19, enrolled during active disease. The sequenced material came from peripheral blood. CDR3 residues: CASSSRGGGSYNEQFF. The CDR3 coding sequence is TGTGCCAGCAGCTCCCGAGGGGGGGGCTCCTACAATGAGCAGTTCTTC.